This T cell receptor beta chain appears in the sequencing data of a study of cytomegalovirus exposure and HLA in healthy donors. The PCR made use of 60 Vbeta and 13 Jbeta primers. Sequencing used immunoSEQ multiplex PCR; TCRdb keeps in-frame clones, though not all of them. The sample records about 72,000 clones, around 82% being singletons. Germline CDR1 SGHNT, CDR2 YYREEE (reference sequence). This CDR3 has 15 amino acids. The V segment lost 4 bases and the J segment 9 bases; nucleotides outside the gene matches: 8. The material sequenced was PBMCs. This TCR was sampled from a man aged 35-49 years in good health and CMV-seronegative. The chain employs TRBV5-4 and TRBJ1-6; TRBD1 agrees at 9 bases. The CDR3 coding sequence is TGTGCCAGCAGCCCCCGAGACAGGGGGATTTCACCCCTCCACTTT. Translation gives CASSPRDRGISPLHF.